This T cell receptor (beta chain) appears in the sequencing data of a study of early T cells in non-severe SARS-CoV-2 infection. Tagging with unique molecular identifiers was applied to individual cDNA molecules. TCRdb passed the 5' RACE reads through MiXCR, listing each CDR3 protein once. The sample records about 60,000 distinct CDR3 sequences, 15% being singletons. The source was whole blood, collected at baseline. The sequence was collected from an adult who was a healthcare worker with PCR-confirmed SARS-CoV-2 infection or an uninfected control (not recorded which).

CDR3 region: CSARDLGDEKLFF. CDR3 coding DNA: TGCAGTGCTAGAGACTTGGGTGATGAAAAACTGTTTTTT. This chain uses TRBV20-1 with TRBJ1-4, with D unresolved. Trimming stripped 0 bases from V and 6 bases from J, with 8 bases between. The CDR3 is made up of 13 amino acids. Looked up from germline, CDR1 is DFQATT and CDR2 is SNEGSKA (reference sequence).